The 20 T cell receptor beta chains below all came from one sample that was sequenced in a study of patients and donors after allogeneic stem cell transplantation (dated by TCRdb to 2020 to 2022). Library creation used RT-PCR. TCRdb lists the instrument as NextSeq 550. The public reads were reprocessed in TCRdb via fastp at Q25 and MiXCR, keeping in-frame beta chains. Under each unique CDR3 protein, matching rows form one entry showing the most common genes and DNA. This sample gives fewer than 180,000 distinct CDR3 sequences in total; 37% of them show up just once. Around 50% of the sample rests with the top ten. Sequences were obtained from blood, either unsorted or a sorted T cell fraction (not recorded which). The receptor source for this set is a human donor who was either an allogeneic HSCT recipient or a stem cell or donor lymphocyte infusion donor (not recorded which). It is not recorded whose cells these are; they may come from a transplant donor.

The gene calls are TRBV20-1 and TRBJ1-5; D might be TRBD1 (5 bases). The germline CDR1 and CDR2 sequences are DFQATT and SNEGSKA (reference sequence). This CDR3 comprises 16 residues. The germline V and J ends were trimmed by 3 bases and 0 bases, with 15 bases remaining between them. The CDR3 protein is CSARGTDSYSNQPQHF. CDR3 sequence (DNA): TGCAGTGCTAGGGGAACAGACAGCTATAGCAATCAGCCCCAGCATTTT.

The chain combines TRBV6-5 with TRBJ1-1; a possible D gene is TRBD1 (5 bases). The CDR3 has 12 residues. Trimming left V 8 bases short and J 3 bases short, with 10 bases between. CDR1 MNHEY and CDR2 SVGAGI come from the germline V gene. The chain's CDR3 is CASGRGDTEAFF. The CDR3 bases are TGTGCCAGCGGTCGGGGGGACACTGAAGCTTTCTTT.

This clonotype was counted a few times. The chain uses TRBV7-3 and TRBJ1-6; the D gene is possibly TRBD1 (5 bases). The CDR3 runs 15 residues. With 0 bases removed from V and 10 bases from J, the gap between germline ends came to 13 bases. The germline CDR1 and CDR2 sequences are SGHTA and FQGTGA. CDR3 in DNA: TGTGCCAGCAGCTTAACCGCAGGGAGTAGCTCACCCCTCCACTTT. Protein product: CASSLTAGSSSPLHF.

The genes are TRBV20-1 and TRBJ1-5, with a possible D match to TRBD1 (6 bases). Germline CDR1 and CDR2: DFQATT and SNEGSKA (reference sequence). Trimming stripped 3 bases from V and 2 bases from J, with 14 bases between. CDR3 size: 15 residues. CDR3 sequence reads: CSASKTGLGNQPQHF. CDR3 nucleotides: TGCAGTGCTAGTAAGACAGGCCTGGGCAATCAGCCCCAGCATTTT.

As DNA, the CDR3 is TGTGCCAGCAGCTTAGTCCCGCGTCAAGCCTACACCTTC. Protein: CASSLVPRQAYTF. V is TRBV7-8 and J is TRBJ1-2; no reliable D call. From germline, CDR1 is SGHVS and CDR2 FQNEAQ. The V gene lost 1 base and the J gene lost 10 bases, with 13 bases spanning the gap. The CDR3 covers 13 residues.

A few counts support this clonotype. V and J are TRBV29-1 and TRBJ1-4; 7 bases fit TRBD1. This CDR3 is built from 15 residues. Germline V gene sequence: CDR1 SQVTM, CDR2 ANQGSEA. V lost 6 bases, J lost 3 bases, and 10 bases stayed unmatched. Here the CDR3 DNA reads TGCAGCGTCCAAGGAGGGGGCACGGCTAATGAAAAACTGTTTTTT. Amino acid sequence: CSVQGGGTANEKLFF.

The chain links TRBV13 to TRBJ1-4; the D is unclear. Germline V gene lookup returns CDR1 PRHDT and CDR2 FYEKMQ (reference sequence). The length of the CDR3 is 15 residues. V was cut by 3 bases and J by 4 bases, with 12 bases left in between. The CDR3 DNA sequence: TGTGCCAGCAGCTTGAGCGGCCTCTTTAATGAAAAACTGTTTTTT. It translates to CASSLSGLFNEKLFF.

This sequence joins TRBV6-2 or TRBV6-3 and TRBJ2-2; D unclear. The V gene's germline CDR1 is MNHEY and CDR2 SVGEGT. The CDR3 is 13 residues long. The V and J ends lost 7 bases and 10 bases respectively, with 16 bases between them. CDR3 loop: CASTGNAKAELFF. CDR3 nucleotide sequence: TGTGCCAGCACGGGCAATGCAAAGGCGGAGCTGTTTTTT.

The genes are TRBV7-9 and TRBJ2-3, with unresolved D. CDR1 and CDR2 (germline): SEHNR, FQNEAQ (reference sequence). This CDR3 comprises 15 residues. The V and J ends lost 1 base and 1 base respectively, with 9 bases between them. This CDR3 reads CASSLVRQGTDTQYF. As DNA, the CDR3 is TGTGCCAGCAGCTTAGTCCGACAAGGCACAGATACGCAGTATTTT.

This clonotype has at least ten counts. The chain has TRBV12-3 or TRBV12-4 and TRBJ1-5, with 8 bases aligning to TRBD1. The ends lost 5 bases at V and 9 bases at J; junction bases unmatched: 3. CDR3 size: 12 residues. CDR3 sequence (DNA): TGTGCCAGCAGTCCCACAGGGGGGCCCCAGCATTTT. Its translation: CASSPTGGPQHF.

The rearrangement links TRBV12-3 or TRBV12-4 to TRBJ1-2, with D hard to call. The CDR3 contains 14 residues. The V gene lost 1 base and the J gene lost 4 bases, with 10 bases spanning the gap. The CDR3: CASSLGPAAYGYTF. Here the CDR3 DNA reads TGTGCCAGCAGTTTAGGCCCAGCCGCCTATGGCTACACCTTC.

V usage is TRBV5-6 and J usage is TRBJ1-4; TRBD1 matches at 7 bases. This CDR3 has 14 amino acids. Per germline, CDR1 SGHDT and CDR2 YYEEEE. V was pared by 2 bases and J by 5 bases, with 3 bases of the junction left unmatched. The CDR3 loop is CASSLTGVNEKLFF. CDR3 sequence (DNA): TGTGCCAGCAGCTTAACAGGGGTGAATGAAAAACTGTTTTTT. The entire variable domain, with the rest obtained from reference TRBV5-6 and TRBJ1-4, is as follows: DAGVTQSPTHLIKTRGQQVTLRCSPKSGHDTVSWYQQALGQGPQFIFQYYEEEERQRGNFPDRFSGHQFPNYSSELNVNALLLGDSALYLCASSLTGVNEKLFFGSGTQLSVL.

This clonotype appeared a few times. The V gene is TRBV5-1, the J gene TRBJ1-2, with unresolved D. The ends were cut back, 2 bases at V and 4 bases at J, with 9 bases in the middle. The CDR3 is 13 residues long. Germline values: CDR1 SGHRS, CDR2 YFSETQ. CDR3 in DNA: TGCGCCAGCAGCTTAATGGGGTCCTATGGCTACACCTTC. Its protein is CASSLMGSYGYTF. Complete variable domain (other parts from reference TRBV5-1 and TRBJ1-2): KAGVTQTPRYLIKTRGQQVTLSCSPISGHRSVSWYQQTPGQGLQFLFEYFSETQRNKGNFPGRFSGRQFSNSRSEMNVSTLELGDSALYLCASSLMGSYGYTFGSGTRLTVV.

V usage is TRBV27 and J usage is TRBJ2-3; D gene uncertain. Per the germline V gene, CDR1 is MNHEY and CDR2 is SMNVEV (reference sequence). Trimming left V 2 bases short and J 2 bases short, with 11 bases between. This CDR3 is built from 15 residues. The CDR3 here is CASSLEPFTTDTQYF. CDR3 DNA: TGTGCCAGCAGTTTAGAGCCCTTTACCACAGATACGCAGTATTTT.

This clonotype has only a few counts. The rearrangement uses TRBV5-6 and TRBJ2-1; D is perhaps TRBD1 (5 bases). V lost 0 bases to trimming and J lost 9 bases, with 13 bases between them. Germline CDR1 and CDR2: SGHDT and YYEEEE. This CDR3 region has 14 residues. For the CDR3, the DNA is TGTGCCAGCAGCTTGGTAAGGGAAGGGGCTGAGCAGTTCTTC. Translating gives CASSLVREGAEQFF.

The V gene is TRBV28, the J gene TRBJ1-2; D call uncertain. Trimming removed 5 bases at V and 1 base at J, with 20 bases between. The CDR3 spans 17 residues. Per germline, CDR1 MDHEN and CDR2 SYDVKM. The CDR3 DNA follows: TGTGCCAGCAGTCCAATCAAGTCAGGAGATCTTAACTATGGCTACACCTTC. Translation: CASSPIKSGDLNYGYTF.

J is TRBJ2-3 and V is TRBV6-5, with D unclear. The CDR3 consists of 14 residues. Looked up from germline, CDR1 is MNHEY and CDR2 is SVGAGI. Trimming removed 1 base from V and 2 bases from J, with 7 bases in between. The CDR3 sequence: CASSYFYPTDTQYF. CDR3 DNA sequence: TGTGCCAGCAGTTACTTTTACCCCACAGATACGCAGTATTTT.

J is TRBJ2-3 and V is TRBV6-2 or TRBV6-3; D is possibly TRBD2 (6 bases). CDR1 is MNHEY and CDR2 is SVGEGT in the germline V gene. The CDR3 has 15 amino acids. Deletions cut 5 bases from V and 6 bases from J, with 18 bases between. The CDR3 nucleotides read TGTGCCAGCAGTCCCACCGGACTACCCAGGGATACGCAGTATTTT. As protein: CASSPTGLPRDTQYF.

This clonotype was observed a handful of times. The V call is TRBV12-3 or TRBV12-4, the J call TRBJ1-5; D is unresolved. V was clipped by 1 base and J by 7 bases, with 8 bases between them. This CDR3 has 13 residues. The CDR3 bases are TGTGCCAGCAGTTTAGGGGGAGCGCAGCCCCAGCATTTT. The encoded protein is CASSLGGAQPQHF.

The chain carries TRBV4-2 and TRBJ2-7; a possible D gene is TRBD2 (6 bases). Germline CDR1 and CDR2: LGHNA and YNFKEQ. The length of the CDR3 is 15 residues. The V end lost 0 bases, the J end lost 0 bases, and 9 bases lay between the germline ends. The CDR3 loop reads CASSQEAGSSYEQYF. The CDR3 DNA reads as TGTGCCAGCAGCCAAGAGGCCGGGAGCTCCTACGAGCAGTACTTC.